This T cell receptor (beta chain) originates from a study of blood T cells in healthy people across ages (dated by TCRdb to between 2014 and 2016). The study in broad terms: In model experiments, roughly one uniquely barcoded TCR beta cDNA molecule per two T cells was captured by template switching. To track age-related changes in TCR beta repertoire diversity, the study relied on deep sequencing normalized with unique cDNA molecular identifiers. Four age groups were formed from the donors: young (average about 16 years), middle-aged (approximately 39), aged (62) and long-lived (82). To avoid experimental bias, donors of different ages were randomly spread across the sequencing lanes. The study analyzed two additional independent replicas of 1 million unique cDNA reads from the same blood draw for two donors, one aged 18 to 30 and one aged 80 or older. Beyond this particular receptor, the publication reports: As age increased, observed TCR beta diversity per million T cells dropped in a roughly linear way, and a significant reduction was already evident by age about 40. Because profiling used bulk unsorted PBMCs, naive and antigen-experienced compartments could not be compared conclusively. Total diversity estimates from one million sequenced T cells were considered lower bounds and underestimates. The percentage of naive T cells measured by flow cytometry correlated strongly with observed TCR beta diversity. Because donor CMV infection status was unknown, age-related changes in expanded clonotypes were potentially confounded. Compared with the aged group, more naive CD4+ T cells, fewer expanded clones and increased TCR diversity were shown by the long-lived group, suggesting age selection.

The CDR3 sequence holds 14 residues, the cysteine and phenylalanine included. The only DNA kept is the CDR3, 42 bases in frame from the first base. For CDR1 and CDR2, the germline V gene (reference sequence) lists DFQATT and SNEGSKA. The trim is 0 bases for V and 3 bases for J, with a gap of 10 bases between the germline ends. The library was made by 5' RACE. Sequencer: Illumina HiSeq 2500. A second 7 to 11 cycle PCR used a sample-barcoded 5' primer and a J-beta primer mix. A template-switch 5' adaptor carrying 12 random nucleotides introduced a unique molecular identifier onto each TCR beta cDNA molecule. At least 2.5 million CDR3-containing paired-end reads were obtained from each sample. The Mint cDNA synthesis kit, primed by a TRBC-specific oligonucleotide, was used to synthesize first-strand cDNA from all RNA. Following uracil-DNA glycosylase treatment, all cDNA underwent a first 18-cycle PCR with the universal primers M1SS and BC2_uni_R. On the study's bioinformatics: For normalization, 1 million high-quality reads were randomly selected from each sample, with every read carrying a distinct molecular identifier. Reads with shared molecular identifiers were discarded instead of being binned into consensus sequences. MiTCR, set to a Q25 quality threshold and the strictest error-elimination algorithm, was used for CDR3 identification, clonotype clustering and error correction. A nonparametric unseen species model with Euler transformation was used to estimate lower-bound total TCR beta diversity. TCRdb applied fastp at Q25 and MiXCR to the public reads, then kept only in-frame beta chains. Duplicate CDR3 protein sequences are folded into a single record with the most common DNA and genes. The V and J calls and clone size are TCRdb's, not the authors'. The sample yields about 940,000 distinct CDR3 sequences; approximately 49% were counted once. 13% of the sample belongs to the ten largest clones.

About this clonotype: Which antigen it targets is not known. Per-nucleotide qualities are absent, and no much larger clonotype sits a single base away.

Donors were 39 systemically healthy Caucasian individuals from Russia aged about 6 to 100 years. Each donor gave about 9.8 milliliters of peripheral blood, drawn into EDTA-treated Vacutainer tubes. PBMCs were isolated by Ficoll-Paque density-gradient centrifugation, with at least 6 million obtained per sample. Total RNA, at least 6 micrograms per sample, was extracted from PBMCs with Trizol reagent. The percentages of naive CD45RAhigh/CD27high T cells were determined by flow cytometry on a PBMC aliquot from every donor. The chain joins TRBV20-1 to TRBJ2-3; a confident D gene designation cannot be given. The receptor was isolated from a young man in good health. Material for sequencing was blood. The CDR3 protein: CSARDAGRTDTQYF. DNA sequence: TGCAGTGCTAGAGATGCAGGAAGGACAGATACGCAGTATTTT.